The clone carrying this T cell receptor beta chain has only a few counts. What it binds is not known. Using RNA template, CDR3s of TCR alpha and beta were amplified with iRepertoire arm-PCR. For one-step reverse transcription and amplification, about 85-400 ng of tissue mRNA or PBMC total RNA was used. TCRdb re-called the multiplex PCR reads with MiXCR, one entry per CDR3 protein. The sample shows about 130,000 distinct CDR3 sequences, roughly a quarter of them seen only once. The data are from a study of glioma-infiltrating T cells. Overall study findings and caveats: Tissue and blood shared very few CDR3 sequences. Tissue-blood divergence was below expectation in non-neoplastic patients, above in gliomas.

The J segment lost 7 bases and the V segment lost 2 bases, leaving 5 bases of the junction unmatched. This CDR3 contains 15 residues. Sequencing was carried out using glioma tissue, nonneoplastic brain tissue, or PBMCs (not recorded which). This receptor was identified in a human donor with low-grade glioma or glioblastoma, undergoing nonglioma brain surgery, or in good health (not recorded which). This sequence joins TRBV12-3 or TRBV12-4 and TRBJ2-1; 10 positions match TRBD2. The CDR3: CASSLSGGATNEQFF. CDR3 nucleotide sequence: TGTGCCAGCAGTTTAAGCGGGGGGGCTACAAATGAGCAGTTCTTC.